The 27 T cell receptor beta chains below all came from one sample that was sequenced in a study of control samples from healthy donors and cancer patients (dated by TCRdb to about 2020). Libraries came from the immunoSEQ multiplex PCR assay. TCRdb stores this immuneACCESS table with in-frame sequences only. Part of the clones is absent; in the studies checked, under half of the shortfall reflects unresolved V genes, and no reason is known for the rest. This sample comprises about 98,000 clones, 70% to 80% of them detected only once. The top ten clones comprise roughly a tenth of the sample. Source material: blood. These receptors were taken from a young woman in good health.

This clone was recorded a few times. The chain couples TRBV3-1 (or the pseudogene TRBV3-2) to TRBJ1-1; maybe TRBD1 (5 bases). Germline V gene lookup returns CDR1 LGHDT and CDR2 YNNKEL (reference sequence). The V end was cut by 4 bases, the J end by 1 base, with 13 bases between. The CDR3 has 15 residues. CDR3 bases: TGTGCCAGCAGCCCGGGGGGGTCGGCGAACACTGAAGCTTTCTTT. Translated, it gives CASSPGGSANTEAFF.

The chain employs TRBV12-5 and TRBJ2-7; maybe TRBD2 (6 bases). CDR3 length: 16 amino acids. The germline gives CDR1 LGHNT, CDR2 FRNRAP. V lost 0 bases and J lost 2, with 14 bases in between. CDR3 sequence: CASGLVLGGPTYEQYF. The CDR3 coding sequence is TGTGCTAGTGGTTTGGTACTGGGGGGACCCACCTACGAGCAGTACTTC.

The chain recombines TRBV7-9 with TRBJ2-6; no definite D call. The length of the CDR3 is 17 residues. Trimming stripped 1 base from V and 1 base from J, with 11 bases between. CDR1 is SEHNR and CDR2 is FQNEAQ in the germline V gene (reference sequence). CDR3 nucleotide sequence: TGTGCCAGCAGCTTAGGTGATAACAGATCTGGGGCCAACGTCCTGACTTTC. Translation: CASSLGDNRSGANVLTF.

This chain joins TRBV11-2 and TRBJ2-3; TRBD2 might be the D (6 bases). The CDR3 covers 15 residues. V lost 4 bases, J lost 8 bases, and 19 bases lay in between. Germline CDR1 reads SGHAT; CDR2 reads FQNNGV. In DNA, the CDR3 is TGTGCCAGCAGCTCTCCGGCTAGCGTGCAGGTTACGCAGTATTTT. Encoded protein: CASSSPASVQVTQYF.

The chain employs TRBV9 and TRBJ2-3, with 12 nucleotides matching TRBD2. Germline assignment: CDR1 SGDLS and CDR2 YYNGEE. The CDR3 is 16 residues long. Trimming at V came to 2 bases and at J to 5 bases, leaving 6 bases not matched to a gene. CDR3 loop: CASSVPSGGAGDTQYF. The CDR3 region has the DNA TGTGCCAGCAGCGTCCCTAGCGGGGGGGCTGGAGATACGCAGTATTTT.

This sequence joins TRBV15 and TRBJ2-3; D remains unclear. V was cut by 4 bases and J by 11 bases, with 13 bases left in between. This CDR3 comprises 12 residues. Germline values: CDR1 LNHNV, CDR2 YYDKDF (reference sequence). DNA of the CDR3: TGTGCCACCAGCATAGGACCCATTGGGCAGTATTTT. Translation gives CATSIGPIGQYF.

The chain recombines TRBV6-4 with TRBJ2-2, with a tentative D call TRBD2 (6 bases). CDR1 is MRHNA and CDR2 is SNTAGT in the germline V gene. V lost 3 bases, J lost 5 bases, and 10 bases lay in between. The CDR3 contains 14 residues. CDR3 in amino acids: CASSEEGTTGELFF. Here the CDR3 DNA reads TGTGCCAGCAGTGAGGAGGGAACGACCGGGGAGCTGTTTTTT.

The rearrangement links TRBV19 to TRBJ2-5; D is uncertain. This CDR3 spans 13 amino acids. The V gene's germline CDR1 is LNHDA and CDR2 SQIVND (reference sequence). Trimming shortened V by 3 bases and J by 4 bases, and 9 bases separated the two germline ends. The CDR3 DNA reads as TGTGCCAGTAGTATTGACACCAGAGAGACCCAGTACTTC. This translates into CASSIDTRETQYF.

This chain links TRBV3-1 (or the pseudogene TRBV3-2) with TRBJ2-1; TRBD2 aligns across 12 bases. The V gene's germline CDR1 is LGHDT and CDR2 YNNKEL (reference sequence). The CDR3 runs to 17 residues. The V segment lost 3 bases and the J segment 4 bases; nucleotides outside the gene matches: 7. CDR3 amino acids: CASSHRTSGARYNEQFF. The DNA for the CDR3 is TGTGCCAGCAGCCATCGGACTAGCGGGGCTCGATACAATGAGCAGTTCTTC.

The CDR3 is CASSKVLGGEETQYF. As DNA, the CDR3 is TGTGCCAGCAGCAAAGTGCTAGGGGGGGAAGAGACCCAGTACTTC. This chain joins TRBV21-1 and TRBJ2-5; the DNA was not used to check the table's D call, TRBD2. TRBV21-1 is a known pseudogene. The CDR3 sequence is 15 residues long.

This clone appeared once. The CDR3 region is CASSLIGTSGANEQFF. The CDR3 nucleotides read TGTGCCAGCAGCTTAATCGGGACTAGCGGTGCCAATGAGCAGTTCTTC. The rearrangement joins TRBV13 to TRBJ2-1, with 11 nucleotides matching TRBD2. J was trimmed by 6 bases and V by 2 bases; bases with no gene match: 6. The CDR3 extends over 16 amino acids. The germline V gene encodes CDR1 PRHDT and CDR2 FYEKMQ (reference sequence).

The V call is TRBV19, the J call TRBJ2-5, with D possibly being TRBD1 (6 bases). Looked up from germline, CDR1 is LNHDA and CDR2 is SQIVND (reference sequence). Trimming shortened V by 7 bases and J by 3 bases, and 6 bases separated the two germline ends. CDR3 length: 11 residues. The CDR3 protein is CASKGEETQYF. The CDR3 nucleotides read TGTGCCAGTAAGGGGGAAGAGACCCAGTACTTC.

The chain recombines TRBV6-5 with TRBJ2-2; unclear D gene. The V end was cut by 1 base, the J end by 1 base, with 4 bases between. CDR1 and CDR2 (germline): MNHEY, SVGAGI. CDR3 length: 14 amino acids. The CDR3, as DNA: TGTGCCAGCAGTTACTTCCAGAACACCGGGGAGCTGTTTTTT. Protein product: CASSYFQNTGELFF.

For the CDR3, the DNA is TGTGCCTGGAGTGTCGTTGAGCATGGTGGAAACACCATATATTTT. It codes for CAWSVVEHGGNTIYF. The V gene is TRBV30, the J gene TRBJ1-3; unclear D gene. Germline CDR1 reads GTSNPN; CDR2 reads SVGIG (reference sequence). V was cut by 0 bases and J by 3 bases, with 12 bases left in between. The CDR3 is 15 amino acids.

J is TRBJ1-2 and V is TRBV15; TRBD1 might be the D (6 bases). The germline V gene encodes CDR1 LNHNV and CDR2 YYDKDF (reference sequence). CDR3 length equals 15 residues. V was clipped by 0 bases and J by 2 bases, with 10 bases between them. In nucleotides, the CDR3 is TGTGCCACCAGCAGAGACTTGACAGGAAACTATGGCTACACCTTC. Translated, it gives CATSRDLTGNYGYTF.

CDR3 bases: TGTGCCAGCAGCGTAACGGCAGGGGATTATTACGAGCAGTACTTC. As protein: CASSVTAGDYYEQYF. J is TRBJ2-7 and V is TRBV9, with a weak D call TRBD1 (6 bases). The CDR3 consists of 15 residues. Per the germline V gene, CDR1 is SGDLS and CDR2 is YYNGEE. Trimming cost V 1 base and J 4 bases, with 15 bases left between them.

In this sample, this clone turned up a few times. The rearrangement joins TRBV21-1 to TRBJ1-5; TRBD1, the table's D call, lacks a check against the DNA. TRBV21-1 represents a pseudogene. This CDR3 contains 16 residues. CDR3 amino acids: CASSLDRDRGNQPQHF. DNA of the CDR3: TGTGCCAGCAGCCTAGATCGGGACAGGGGCAATCAGCCCCAGCATTTT.

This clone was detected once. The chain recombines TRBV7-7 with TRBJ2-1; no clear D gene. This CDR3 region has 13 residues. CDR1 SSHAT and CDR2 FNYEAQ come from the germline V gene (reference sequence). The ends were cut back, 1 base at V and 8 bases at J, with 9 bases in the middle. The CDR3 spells CASSLGLEYEQFF. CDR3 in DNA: TGTGCCAGCAGCTTAGGCCTAGAGTATGAGCAGTTCTTC.

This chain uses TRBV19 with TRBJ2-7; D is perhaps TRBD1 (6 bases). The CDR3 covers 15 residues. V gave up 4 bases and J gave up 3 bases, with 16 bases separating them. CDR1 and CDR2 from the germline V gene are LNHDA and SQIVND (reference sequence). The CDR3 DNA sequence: TGTGCCAGTAGTAGGGTGGCGACAGGATTCTACGAGCAGTACTTC. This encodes CASSRVATGFYEQYF.

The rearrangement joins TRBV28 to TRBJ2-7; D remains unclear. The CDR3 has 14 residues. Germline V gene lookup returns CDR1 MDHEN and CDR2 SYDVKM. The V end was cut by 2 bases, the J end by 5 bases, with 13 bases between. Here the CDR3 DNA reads TGTGCCAGCAGTTTAGCTGGGATCGGCCACGAGCAGTACTTC. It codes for CASSLAGIGHEQYF.

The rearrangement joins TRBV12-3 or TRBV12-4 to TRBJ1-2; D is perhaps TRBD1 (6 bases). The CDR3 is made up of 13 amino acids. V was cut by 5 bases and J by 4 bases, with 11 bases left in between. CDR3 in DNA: TGTGCCAGCAGTCACACAGGGAGCTATGGCTACACCTTC. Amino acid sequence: CASSHTGSYGYTF.

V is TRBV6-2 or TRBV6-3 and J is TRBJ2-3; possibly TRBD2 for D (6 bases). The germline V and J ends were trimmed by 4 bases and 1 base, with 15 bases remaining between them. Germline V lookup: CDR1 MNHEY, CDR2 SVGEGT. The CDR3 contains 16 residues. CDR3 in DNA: TGTGCCAGCAGTTCCCGAACGGGACTCGGCACAGATACGCAGTATTTT. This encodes CASSSRTGLGTDTQYF.

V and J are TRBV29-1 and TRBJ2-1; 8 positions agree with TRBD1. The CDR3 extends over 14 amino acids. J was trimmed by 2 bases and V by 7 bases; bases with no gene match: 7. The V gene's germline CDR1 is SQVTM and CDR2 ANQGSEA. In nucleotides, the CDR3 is TGCAGCGCAGGGGGCAGGGGGCCCTACAATGAGCAGTTCTTC. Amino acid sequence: CSAGGRGPYNEQFF.

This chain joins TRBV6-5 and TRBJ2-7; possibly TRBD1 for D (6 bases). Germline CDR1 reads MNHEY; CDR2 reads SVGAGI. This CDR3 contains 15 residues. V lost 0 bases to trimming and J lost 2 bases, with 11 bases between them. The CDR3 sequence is CASSYSYGGAYEQYF. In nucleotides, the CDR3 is TGTGCCAGCAGTTACTCGTATGGGGGCGCCTACGAGCAGTACTTC.

DNA for the CDR3: TGTGCCTGGAGACCTTGGGGTGGTGACACTGAAGCTTTCTTT. Amino acid sequence: CAWRPWGGDTEAFF. This chain joins TRBV30 and TRBJ1-1, with unresolved D. Germline lookup yields CDR1 GTSNPN and CDR2 SVGIG (reference sequence). This CDR3 spans 14 amino acids. V lost 3 bases to trimming and J lost 3 bases, with 14 bases between them.

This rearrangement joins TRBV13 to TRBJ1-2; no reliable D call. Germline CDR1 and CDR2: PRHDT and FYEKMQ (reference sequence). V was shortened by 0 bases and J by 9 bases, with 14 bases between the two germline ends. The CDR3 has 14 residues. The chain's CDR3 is CASSLGARVVSYTF. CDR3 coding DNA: TGTGCCAGCAGCTTAGGTGCCCGAGTTGTGAGCTACACCTTC.

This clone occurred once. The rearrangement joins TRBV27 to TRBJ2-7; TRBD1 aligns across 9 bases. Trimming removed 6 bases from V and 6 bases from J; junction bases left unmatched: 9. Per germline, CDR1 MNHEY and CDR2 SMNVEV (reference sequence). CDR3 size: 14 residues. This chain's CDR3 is CASSRGQGSSEQYF. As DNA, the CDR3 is TGTGCCAGCAGCCGTGGACAGGGGAGCTCCGAGCAGTACTTC.